What follows describes a single T cell receptor beta chain. What it binds is not known. The data originate from a study of cytomegalovirus exposure and HLA in healthy donors. Study-level results: Presence/absence analyses supposed approximately even sequencing depth among donors. Through in vitro validation, a few CMV-associated chains were shown to be specific for CMV antigens.

This CDR3 contains 13 residues. Primers: 60 Vbeta forward and 13 Jbeta reverse. Under the authors' procedure: Counted up in a later analysis, unique TCR beta chains came to about 83 million, with around 12 million shared. Clones were read by immunoSEQ multiplex PCR, and TCRdb kept only the in-frame ones, dropping some. That table furnishes V, J and clone size, whereas the DNA furnished D and trimming. Here the sample spans 200,000 to 250,000 clones, about 74% being singletons. The specimen sequenced was PBMCs. The TCR comes from a middle-aged man in good health and CMV-seronegative. The chain joins TRBV21-1 to TRBJ2-7; no DNA check was done on the table's D call, TRBD1. TRBV21-1 is designated a pseudogene. In nucleotides, the CDR3 is TGTGCCAGCAGCAATAGACAGGGATACGAGCAGTACTTC. It specifies CASSNRQGYEQYF.